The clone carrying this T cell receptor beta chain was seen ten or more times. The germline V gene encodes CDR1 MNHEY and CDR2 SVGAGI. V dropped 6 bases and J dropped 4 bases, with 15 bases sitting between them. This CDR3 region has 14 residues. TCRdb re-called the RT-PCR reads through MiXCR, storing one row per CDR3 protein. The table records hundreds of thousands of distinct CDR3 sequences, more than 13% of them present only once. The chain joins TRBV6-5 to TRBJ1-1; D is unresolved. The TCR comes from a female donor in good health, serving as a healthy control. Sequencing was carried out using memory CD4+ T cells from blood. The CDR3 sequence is CASRGSGRGTEAFF. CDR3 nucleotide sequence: TGTGCCAGCAGGGGATCAGGAAGAGGCACTGAAGCTTTCTTT.